This is a list of T cell receptor beta chains from one sample in a study of blood T cell repertoires in COVID-19. Clones were sequenced by immunoSEQ multiplex PCR, and TCRdb holds only the in-frame ones, with some missing. The sample shows just under 150,000 clones, roughly 80% of them seen only once. The sample comprised peripheral blood. Every receptor here comes from a human donor in a cohort sampled during active COVID-19. The CDR3 runs from the conserved cysteine through the conserved F or W. The D gene is left open where the match is weak. Size is omitted from some rows. Given values are once, few, many or a class for expanded clones.

abundance	v_gene	d_gene	j_gene	CDR3nt	CDR3aa
once	TRBV5-1	-	TRBJ2-7	TGCGCCAGCAGATCGACAGGCTCAATAGGGGAGCAGTACTTC	CASRSTGSIGEQYF
-	TRBV7-9	TRBD1	TRBJ1-4	TGTGCCAGCAGCTTACCTTTGGGACAGACTAATGAAAAACTGTTTTTT	CASSLPLGQTNEKLFF
-	TRBV5-4	-	TRBJ1-1	TGTGCCAGCAGCTTGGTGGGGCTTCGGTACACTGAAGCTTTCTTT	CASSLVGLRYTEAFF
-	TRBV5-8	-	TRBJ1-6	TGTGCCAGCAGCTTGACATACTCACCCCTCCACTTT	CASSLTYSPLHF
-	TRBV9	-	TRBJ1-1	TGTGCCAGCAGCGTAGCCGGGAACACTGAAGCTTTCTTT	CASSVAGNTEAFF
-	TRBV18	TRBD1	TRBJ2-1	TGTGCCAGCTCACTTGAACAGGGGAGTGAGCAGTTCTTC	CASSLEQGSEQFF
-	TRBV29-1	-	TRBJ1-2	TGCAGCGTCCCGGAAGGGGCCCGCTATGGCTACACCTTC	CSVPEGARYGYTF
-	TRBV4-1	-	TRBJ1-5	TGCGCCAGCAGCCAAGAAGGGAGACGGCAGCCCCAGCATTTT	CASSQEGRRQPQHF
-	TRBV6-5	-	TRBJ1-5	TGTGCCAGCAGCCTGAGCTATAGCAATCAGCCCCAGCATTTT	CASSLSYSNQPQHF
-	TRBV3-1/TRBV3-2	-	TRBJ2-2	TGTGCCAGCAGCCCGATTCAGGGCACCGGGGAGCTGTTTTTT	CASSPIQGTGELFF
-	TRBV11-2	TRBD1	TRBJ2-3	TGTGCCAGCAGCTTAGTCGGACAGGGCCCAGATACGCAGTATTTT	CASSLVGQGPDTQYF
-	TRBV30	-	TRBJ1-1	TGTGTGTGGCGGAGAGGCTGGGACACTGAAGCTTTCTTT	CVWRRGWDTEAFF
-	TRBV15	TRBD1	TRBJ1-2	TGTGCCACCAGCAGAAACACAGGGGTAACTACTAACTATGGCTACACCTTC	CATSRNTGVTTNYGYTF
-	TRBV11-2	-	TRBJ2-5	TGTGCCAGCAGCTTGGGGCAGGGGTATCGGGAGACCCAGTACTTC	CASSLGQGYRETQYF
-	TRBV29-1	TRBD2	TRBJ2-7	TGCAGCGTTGGGGGAGGGGTGGCCTACGAGCAGTACTTC	CSVGGGVAYEQYF
-	TRBV27	TRBD2	TRBJ2-7	TGTGCCAGCAGTTTCGGGGCTAGCGGAACATACGAGCAGTACTTC	CASSFGASGTYEQYF
-	TRBV6-5	TRBD1	TRBJ1-1	TGTGCCAGCACTCCACAGGGGGTAATGGACACTGAAGCTTTCTTT	CASTPQGVMDTEAFF
-	TRBV19	TRBD1	TRBJ1-1	TGTGCCACCAAAGCGGACAGGGGAGTTTGGAACACTGAAGCTTTCTTT	CATKADRGVWNTEAFF
-	TRBV7-2	-	TRBJ2-1	TGTGCCAGCAGCCGGAGCTCCTACAATGAGCAGTTCTTC	CASSRSSYNEQFF
-	TRBV5-1	TRBD2	TRBJ2-3	TGCGCCAGCAGCCCTAGCGGCCGGGTCCCCTCGACAAGGGATACGCAGTATTTT	CASSPSGRVPSTRDTQYF
medium-sized	TRBV27	TRBD2	TRBJ2-2	TGTGCCACCCAACGGTGGCTAGCGGGAGTCTTCGGGGAGCTGTTTTTT	CATQRWLAGVFGELFF
-	TRBV27	-	TRBJ2-2	TGTGCCAGCAGTCCCGACACCGGGGAGCTGTTTTTT	CASSPDTGELFF
-	TRBV6-2/TRBV6-3	-	TRBJ1-2	TGTGCCAGCAGTTACCGGACAGTCTTCTATGGCTACACCTTC	CASSYRTVFYGYTF
-	TRBV7-9	-	TRBJ2-7	TGTGCCAGCAGCTTAGACTTCTACGAGCAGTACTTC	CASSLDFYEQYF
-	TRBV19	-	TRBJ1-1	TGTGCCAGTAGTATGGCAGGGATGAACACTGAAGCTTTCTTT	CASSMAGMNTEAFF
-	TRBV6-5	TRBD1	TRBJ2-7	TGTGCCAGCAGTTCCCGACAGGGGGCCCCCTACGAGCAGTACTTC	CASSSRQGAPYEQYF
-	TRBV5-6	-	TRBJ1-2	TGTGCCAGCAGCTTACAGGGTCGAGGAAACGGCTACACCTTC	CASSLQGRGNGYTF
few	TRBV12-5	-	TRBJ1-3	TGTGCTAGTGGCCGAACAGGGTCAGCTGGAAACACCATATATTTT	CASGRTGSAGNTIYF
few	TRBV4-2	-	TRBJ1-3	TGTGCCAGCAGCCAAGAAACAGGTCCGATCTCTGGAAACACCATATATTTT	CASSQETGPISGNTIYF
-	TRBV19	-	TRBJ2-7	TGTGCCAGTAGTACTCAACTAGGCCCCTACGAGCAGTACTTC	CASSTQLGPYEQYF
-	TRBV28	TRBD1	TRBJ2-7	TGTGCCAGCAGTGGACAGGGGCCCTACGAGCAGTACTTC	CASSGQGPYEQYF
-	TRBV28	-	TRBJ2-6	TGTGCCAGCAGTTGGCACGGGTTATCTCGGGGGGCCAACGTCCTGACTTTC	CASSWHGLSRGANVLTF
-	TRBV4-1	TRBD1	TRBJ1-6	TGCGCCAGCAGCCAAGAGAGGACAGGTTCCAGCTCCCCCCTCCACTTT	CASSQERTGSSSPLHF
-	TRBV3-1/TRBV3-2	-	TRBJ1-2	TGTGCCAGCAGCCAAGATAGAGGGAGGGCAGGTGGCTACACCTTC	CASSQDRGRAGGYTF
once	TRBV28	-	TRBJ2-7	TGTGCTTCCCGAGAGGGAGGCTCCTACGAGCAGTACTTC	CASREGGSYEQYF